This T cell receptor beta chain was sequenced in a study of chronic HIV infection and antiretroviral therapy (dated by TCRdb to the mid-2010s). Receptor amplification or capture employed 5' RACE. The instrument was an Illumina MiSeq. In-frame beta chains were kept once TCRdb had trimmed the public reads at Q25 with fastp and called clones with MiXCR. Identical CDR3 protein sequences are pooled into one entry, listed with their most common genes and DNA. The sample data list about 38,000 distinct CDR3 sequences, and 8.2% of these were observed just once. The ten most abundant clones make up over 2.5% of the sample. The CDR3, from cysteine to phenylalanine, totals 15 residues. The CDR3 DNA has 45 bases and is translated from base 1. Based on the germline V gene, the CDR1 and CDR2 sequences are MDHEN and SYDVKM. The junction carries 12 bases between V and J, which are trimmed by 3 bases and 3 bases respectively.

Turning to this clonotype: Its target antigen remains unknown. No qualities accompany the bases; no much larger clone lies one base away.

This sequence originates from an adult who had HIV and had not received antiretroviral therapy, or was an uninfected healthy control (not recorded which). The chain is made from TRBV28 and TRBJ1-5, with no confidently assigned D gene. Sequencing input: peripheral blood. The CDR3 protein sequence reads: CASSFHPFYNQPQHF. The DNA is TGTGCCAGCAGTTTCCACCCCTTCTACAATCAGCCCCAGCATTTT.